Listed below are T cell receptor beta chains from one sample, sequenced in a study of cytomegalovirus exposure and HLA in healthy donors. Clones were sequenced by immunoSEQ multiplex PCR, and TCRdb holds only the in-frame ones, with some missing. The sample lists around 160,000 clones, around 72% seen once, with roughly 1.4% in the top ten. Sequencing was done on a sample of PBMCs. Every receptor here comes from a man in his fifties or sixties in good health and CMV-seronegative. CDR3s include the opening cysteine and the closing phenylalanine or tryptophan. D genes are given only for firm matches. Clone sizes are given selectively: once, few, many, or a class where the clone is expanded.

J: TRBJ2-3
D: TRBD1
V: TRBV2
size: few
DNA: TGTGCCAGCAGCGAGGACAGGGGGCTAGATACGCAGTATTTT
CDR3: CASSEDRGLDTQYF

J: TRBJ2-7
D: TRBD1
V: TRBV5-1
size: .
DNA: TGCGCCAGCAGCTTGACAGGGGGCATAGCCTACGAGCAGTACTTC
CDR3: CASSLTGGIAYEQYF

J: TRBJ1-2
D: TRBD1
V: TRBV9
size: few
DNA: TGTGCCAGCAGCCCCCGGACAGGGACTGAAGGCTACACCTTC
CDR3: CASSPRTGTEGYTF

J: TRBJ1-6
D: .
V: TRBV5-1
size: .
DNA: TGCGCCAGCAGCTTGGCTTCTAGCTCCTATAATTCACCCCTCCACTTT
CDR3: CASSLASSSYNSPLHF

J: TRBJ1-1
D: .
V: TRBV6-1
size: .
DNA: TGTGCCAGCAATTGGCCAGGGGCTGACACTGAAGCTTTCTTT
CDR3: CASNWPGADTEAFF

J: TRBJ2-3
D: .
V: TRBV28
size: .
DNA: TGTGCCAGCACCTCCATGGGGCGGACCACAGATACGCAGTATTTT
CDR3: CASTSMGRTTDTQYF

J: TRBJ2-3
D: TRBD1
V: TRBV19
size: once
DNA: TGTGCCAGTAGTATATGGACAGGGGGATATCAGCGAAGGGCTTTAGGGACGCAGTATTTT
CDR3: CASSIWTGGYQRRALGTQYF

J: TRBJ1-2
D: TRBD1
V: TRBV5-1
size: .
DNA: TGCGCCAGCAGCTCGGGACAGGGAGACGGCTACACCTTC
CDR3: CASSSGQGDGYTF

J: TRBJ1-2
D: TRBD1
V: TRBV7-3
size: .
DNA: TGTGCCAGCAGCTTTGAGGGGGCCTATGGCTACACCTTC
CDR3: CASSFEGAYGYTF

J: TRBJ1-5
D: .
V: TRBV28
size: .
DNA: TGTGCCAGCAGTTTCTATCCAGGGGTGCCCCAGCATTTT
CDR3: CASSFYPGVPQHF

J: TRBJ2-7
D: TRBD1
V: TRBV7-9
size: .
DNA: TGTGCCAGCAGTTATAAAGGGGGCGCCTACGAGCAGTACTTC
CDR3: CASSYKGGAYEQYF

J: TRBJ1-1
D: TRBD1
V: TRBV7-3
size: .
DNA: TGTGCCAGCAGCGGTTTCGACAGGGCGAACACTGAAGCTTTCTTT
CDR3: CASSGFDRANTEAFF

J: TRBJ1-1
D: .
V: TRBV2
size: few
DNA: TGTGCCAGCAGTGAGGAGGGAATTGAAGCTTTCTTT
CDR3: CASSEEGIEAFF

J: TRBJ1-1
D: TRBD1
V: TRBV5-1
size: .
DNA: TGCGCCAGCAGCGCCCTGACAGGGGCCATGAACACTGAAGCTTTCTTT
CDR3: CASSALTGAMNTEAFF

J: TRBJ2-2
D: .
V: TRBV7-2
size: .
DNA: TGTGCCAGCAGCCTTCATCAACTAGCCACGGGCACCGGGGAGCTGTTTTTT
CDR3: CASSLHQLATGTGELFF

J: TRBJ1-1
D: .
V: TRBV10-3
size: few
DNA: TGTGCCATCAGTGCCGTTAGGTCAGGCATGAACACTGAAGCTTTCTTT
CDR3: CAISAVRSGMNTEAFF

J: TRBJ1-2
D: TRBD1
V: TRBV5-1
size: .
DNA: TGCGCCAGCAGCTTGGACAGGGGAGGCTACACCTTC
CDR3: CASSLDRGGYTF

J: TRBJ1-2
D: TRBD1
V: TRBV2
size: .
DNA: TGTGCCAGCAGTGGGGACAGCTATGGCTACACCTTC
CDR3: CASSGDSYGYTF

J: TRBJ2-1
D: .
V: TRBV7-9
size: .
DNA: TGTGCCAGCAGCTTAAAGTCGAGCAATGAGCAGTTCTTC
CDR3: CASSLKSSNEQFF

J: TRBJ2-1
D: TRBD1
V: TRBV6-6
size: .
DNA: TGTGGGACCGGGACAGGGATAATCAATGAGCAGTTCTTC
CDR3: CGTGTGIINEQFF

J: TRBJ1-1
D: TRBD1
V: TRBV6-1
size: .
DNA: TGTGCCAGCAGCCTCTCGACAGGGGCTGGGGCTGAAGCTTTCTTT
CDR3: CASSLSTGAGAEAFF

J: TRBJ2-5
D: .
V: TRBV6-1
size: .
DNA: TGTGCCAGCAGTGAAGCGAACAGGGAGACCCAGTACTTC
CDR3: CASSEANRETQYF

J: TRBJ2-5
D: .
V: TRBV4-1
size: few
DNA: TGCGCCAGCAGCCAAGATTGGGGGGGCAGGGACCAAGAGACCCAGTACTTC
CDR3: CASSQDWGGRDQETQYF

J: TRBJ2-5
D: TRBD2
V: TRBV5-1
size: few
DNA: TGCGCCAGCAGCTTGCCCGGACTAGCGGGGGTCCAAGAGACCCAGTACTTC
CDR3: CASSLPGLAGVQETQYF

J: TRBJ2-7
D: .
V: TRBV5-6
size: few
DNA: TGTGCCAGCAGCCGACAGGGTGGAGGGGACGAGCAGTACTTC
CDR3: CASSRQGGGDEQYF

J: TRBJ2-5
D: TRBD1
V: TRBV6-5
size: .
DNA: TGTGCCAGCAGAATGGACAGGGTAGAGACCCAGTACTTC
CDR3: CASRMDRVETQYF

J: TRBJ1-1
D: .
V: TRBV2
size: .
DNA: TGTGCCAGCAGTGTACAGGGACATCGGAACACTGAAGCTTTCTTT
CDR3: CASSVQGHRNTEAFF

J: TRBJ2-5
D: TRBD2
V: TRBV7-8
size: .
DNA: TGTGCCAGCAGCACCGGGGGGGCGGGAGAGACCCAGTACTTC
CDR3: CASSTGGAGETQYF

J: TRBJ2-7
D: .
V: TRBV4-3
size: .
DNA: TGCGCCAGCAGCCAAGACCACAGGGCCCCCTACGAGCAGTACTTC
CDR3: CASSQDHRAPYEQYF

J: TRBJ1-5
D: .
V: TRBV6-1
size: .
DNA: TGTGCCAGCAGTGAGATCCGGGGGGCAGGCAATCAGCCCCAGCATTTT
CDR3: CASSEIRGAGNQPQHF

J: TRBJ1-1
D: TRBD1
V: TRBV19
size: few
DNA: TGTGCCAGTGGACAGGTCGTGAACACTGAAGCTTTCTTT
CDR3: CASGQVVNTEAFF

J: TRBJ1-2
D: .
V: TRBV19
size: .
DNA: TGTGCCAGTAGTACCAGGGCCCGTGGCTACACCTTC
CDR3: CASSTRARGYTF

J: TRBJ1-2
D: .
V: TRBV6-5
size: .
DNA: TGTGCCAGCAGTAGGCAACAGGGAAGCTATGGCTACACCTTC
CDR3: CASSRQQGSYGYTF

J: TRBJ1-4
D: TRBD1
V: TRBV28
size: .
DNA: TGTGCCAGCAGTGCATCCGGGACAGGGTCTGAAAAACTGTTTTTT
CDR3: CASSASGTGSEKLFF

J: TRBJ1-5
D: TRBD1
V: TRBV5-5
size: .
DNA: TGTGCCAGCAGCCCGGGACAGGGTATTGGCAATCAGCCCCAGCATTTT
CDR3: CASSPGQGIGNQPQHF

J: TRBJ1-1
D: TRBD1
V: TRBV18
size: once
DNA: TGTGCCAGCTCACGTCCCGGGACAGTATTCCCTGAAGCTTTCTTT
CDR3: CASSRPGTVFPEAFF

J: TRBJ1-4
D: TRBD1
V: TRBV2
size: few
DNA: TGTGCCAGCACCCTTTCTTGGGGACAGTCTAATGAAAAACTGTTTTTT
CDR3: CASTLSWGQSNEKLFF

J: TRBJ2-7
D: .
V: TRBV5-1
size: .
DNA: TGCGCCAGCAGCCAGCAGCTTGGCAGGGGCTACGAGCAGTACTTC
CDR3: CASSQQLGRGYEQYF

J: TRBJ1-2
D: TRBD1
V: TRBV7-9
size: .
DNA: TGTGCCAGCAGCGTGACAGGGGACTATGGCTACACCTTC
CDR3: CASSVTGDYGYTF

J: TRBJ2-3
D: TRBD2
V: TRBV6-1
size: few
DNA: TGTGCCAGCGTCCAGACTAGCGGGGTTGTAGATACGCAGTATTTT
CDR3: CASVQTSGVVDTQYF

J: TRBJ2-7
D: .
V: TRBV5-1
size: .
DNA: TGCGCCAGCAGCCCGCCCGGGGTAACCTACGAGCAGTACTTC
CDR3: CASSPPGVTYEQYF

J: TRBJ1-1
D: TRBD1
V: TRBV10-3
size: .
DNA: TGTGCCATCAGCCTCCGGGACAGGAACACTGAAGCTTTCTTT
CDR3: CAISLRDRNTEAFF

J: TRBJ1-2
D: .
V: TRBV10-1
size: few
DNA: TGCGCCAGCAGTGAGTCTCCCGAGTTCTATGGCTACACCTTC
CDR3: CASSESPEFYGYTF

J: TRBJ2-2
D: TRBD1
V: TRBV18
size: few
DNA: TGTGCCAGCTCACGGACAGGGACGGGAAACGGGGAGCTGTTTTTT
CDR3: CASSRTGTGNGELFF

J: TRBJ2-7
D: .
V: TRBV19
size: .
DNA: TGTGCCAGTAGTCTACAGGGTAACGAGCAGTACTTC
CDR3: CASSLQGNEQYF

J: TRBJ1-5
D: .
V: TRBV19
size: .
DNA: TGTGCCAGTATCGAATCGAGCAGCAATCAGCCCCAGCATTTT
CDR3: CASIESSSNQPQHF

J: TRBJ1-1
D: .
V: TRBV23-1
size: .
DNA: TGCGCCAGCAGTCAATCGCGGAGGGGTGAAAGCACTGAAGCTTTCTTT
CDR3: CASSQSRRGESTEAFF

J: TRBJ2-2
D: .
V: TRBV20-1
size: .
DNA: TGCAGTGTCAGCGTGGCCGGGGAGCTGTTTTTT
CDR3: CSVSVAGELFF

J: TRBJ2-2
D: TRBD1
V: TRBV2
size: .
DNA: TGTGCCAGCAGACAGGGGAATTGGGACACCGGGGAGCTGTTTTTT
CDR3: CASRQGNWDTGELFF

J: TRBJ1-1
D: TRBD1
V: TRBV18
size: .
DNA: TGTGCCAGCTCAACCACCTGGGACAGGGGGCGGTATGGTACTGAAGCTTTCTTT
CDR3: CASSTTWDRGRYGTEAFF